The 29 T cell receptor beta chains listed next were all sequenced from one sample in a study of T cells expressing NK-cell markers (dated by TCRdb to 2018 to 2021). The library came from 5' RACE. Sequencing instrument: Illumina HiSeq 2000. The reads were reprocessed in TCRdb, with one entry per CDR3 protein sequence and no accompanying DNA. The table held for this sample gives about 550,000 distinct CDR3 sequences. 3% to 4.5% of the sample comes from the top ten. The sample consisted of blood T cells: a sorted CD56 or NKG2C T cell subset, CD4+ or CD8+ T cells, or bulk PBMC T cells (not recorded which). Receptors originate from a man in his late teens or twenties in good health. Donor details come from another sample of the same person, matched by shared clones.

This sequence joins TRBV6-1 and TRBJ2-7. This CDR3 comprises 13 residues. Per germline, CDR1 MNHNS and CDR2 SASEGT. Here the CDR3 reads CASSLGRYYEQYF.

The V call is TRBV4-1, the J call TRBJ2-2; TCRdb picks TRBD2, but there is no DNA to check that call. From germline, CDR1 is MGHRA and CDR2 YSYEKL. The CDR3 contains 18 residues. The chain's CDR3 is CASSPAGTQFANTGELFF.

J is TRBJ1-2 and V is TRBV5-1; as DNA is missing, the TRBD1 call by TCRdb cannot be tested. Germline V gene data show CDR1 as SGHRS and CDR2 as YFSETQ. The CDR3 has 14 amino acids. The CDR3 sequence: CASSEDGKDYGYTF.

The V gene is TRBV12-3 or TRBV12-4, the J gene TRBJ2-4; TCRdb selects TRBD1, and the lack of DNA leaves this call unchecked. The CDR3 length is 15 residues. The CDR3: CASSLTLGGKNIQYF.

The genes are TRBV20-1 and TRBJ2-3; TCRdb's D call, TRBD2, is unchecked because there is no DNA. The CDR3 has 16 residues. The germline gives CDR1 DFQATT, CDR2 SNEGSKA (reference sequence). The CDR3 here is CSARVPSGGSTDTQYF.

The rearrangement uses TRBV20-1 and TRBJ2-6; the TRBD2 assignment by TCRdb is unverifiable without DNA. The CDR3 totals 16 residues. Germline CDR1 is DFQATT and CDR2 is SNEGSKA (reference sequence). The CDR3: CSASPTGTSGANVLTF.

CDR3 sequence reads: CASSGSRWRAGETQYF. The chain combines TRBV6-1 with TRBJ2-5; TCRdb's assignment of TRBD2 cannot be checked, as there is no DNA. Looked up from germline, CDR1 is MNHNS and CDR2 is SASEGT. This CDR3 spans 16 amino acids.

J is TRBJ2-2 and V is TRBV11-2; TCRdb returns TRBD1, unconfirmable since there is no DNA. The CDR3 extends over 18 amino acids. Germline CDR1 is SGHAT and CDR2 is FQNNGV. This CDR3 is CASSLSQWGGLNTGELFF.

V gene TRBV4-3 combines with J gene TRBJ2-2. Germline lookup yields CDR1 LGHNA and CDR2 YSLEER. The CDR3 has 18 residues. The CDR3 sequence: CASSQDVGVSANTGELFF.

The rearrangement links TRBV20-1 to TRBJ2-2; no DNA is available, so the TRBD2 call from TCRdb remains unchecked. CDR3 length equals 17 residues. CDR1 and CDR2 (germline): DFQATT, SNEGSKA (reference sequence). The CDR3 sequence is CSARPAGLAGQGGELFF.

The chain has TRBV7-2 and TRBJ2-1; TCRdb returns TRBD2, unconfirmable since there is no DNA. This CDR3 is built from 12 residues. Germline lookup yields CDR1 SGHTA and CDR2 FQGNSA. The CDR3 here is CASEDWREDQFF.

V usage is TRBV18 and J usage is TRBJ2-4; absent DNA, TCRdb's TRBD1 call cannot be checked. This CDR3 region has 14 residues. Germline CDR1 reads KGHSH; CDR2 reads LQKENI. CDR3 residues: CASSVGQGENIQYF.

This rearrangement joins TRBV10-3 to TRBJ1-3; no DNA is available, so the TRBD1 call from TCRdb remains unchecked. This CDR3 has 15 amino acids. Per germline, CDR1 ENHRY and CDR2 SYGVKD. This chain's CDR3 is CAISERQGPRGTIYF.

The chain recombines TRBV20-1 with TRBJ2-1; the TCRdb call, TRBD1, lacks DNA for checking. Germline-derived CDR1 and CDR2 are DFQATT and SNEGSKA (reference sequence). The CDR3 spans 13 residues. The CDR3 protein is CSAPRQGFNEQFF.

The rearrangement uses TRBV7-2 and TRBJ2-5; no DNA is available, so the TRBD2 call from TCRdb remains unchecked. This CDR3 is 17 amino acids long. CDR1 is SGHTA, CDR2 FQGNSA, per germline. CDR3 residues: CASSLGVLAGYQETQYF.

The V call is TRBV12-3 or TRBV12-4, the J call TRBJ2-3; no DNA is available, so the TRBD2 call from TCRdb remains unchecked. This CDR3 spans 19 amino acids. This CDR3 is CASSWSSGHRATSTDTQYF.

The genes are TRBV7-9 and TRBJ1-1. Germline CDR1 SEHNR, CDR2 FQNEAQ (reference sequence). CDR3 length: 16 amino acids. The CDR3 reads CASSDHINSMNTEAFF.

The chain joins TRBV24-1 to TRBJ2-1; TCRdb names TRBD2, which stays unverified in the absence of DNA. The germline V gene encodes CDR1 KGHDR and CDR2 SFDVKD. The CDR3 length is 17 residues. The CDR3 loop is CATSDSIAGGLDNEQFF.

The J gene is TRBJ1-2, the V gene TRBV20-1; TCRdb indicates TRBD1, and absent DNA this call remains unverified. CDR1 DFQATT and CDR2 SNEGSKA come from the germline V gene (reference sequence). This CDR3 is built from 13 residues. The CDR3 loop reads CSARRGHWNGYTF.

The rearrangement uses TRBV5-1 and TRBJ2-2. CDR3 length: 14 residues. The germline V gene encodes CDR1 SGHRS and CDR2 YFSETQ. This CDR3 is CASSWTDNTGELFF.

The rearrangement links TRBV4-1 to TRBJ1-5; lacking DNA, the TRBD1 call made by TCRdb goes unchecked. The CDR3 length is 16 residues. Germline assignment: CDR1 MGHRA and CDR2 YSYEKL. The CDR3 is CASSQGGQGDNQPQHF.

The chain couples TRBV7-6 to TRBJ2-3; TCRdb outputs TRBD1, but without DNA this stays unchecked. This CDR3 is built from 16 residues. Per germline, CDR1 SGHVS and CDR2 FNYEAQ. CDR3 sequence: CASSLEGVRPQDTQYF.

This sequence joins TRBV5-1 and TRBJ1-2; without DNA, the TCRdb call of TRBD1 cannot be checked. This CDR3 has 15 residues. Germline assignment: CDR1 SGHRS and CDR2 YFSETQ. The CDR3: CASSSQDGANYGYTF.

The chain is built from TRBV30 and TRBJ1-1. The germline V gene encodes CDR1 GTSNPN and CDR2 SVGIG (reference sequence). The CDR3 has 14 amino acids. CDR3 region: CAWSVEGWDTEAFF.

The genes are TRBV12-3 or TRBV12-4 and TRBJ1-2; with no DNA, the TCRdb D assignment of TRBD1 cannot be verified. The CDR3 loop spans 13 amino acids. The CDR3 is CASSLGGIGGYTF.

J is TRBJ2-4 and V is TRBV12-3 or TRBV12-4; without DNA, the TCRdb call of TRBD1 cannot be checked. CDR3 length equals 20 residues. This CDR3 reads CASSSGSPGQGAIGVNIQYF.

The J gene is TRBJ1-6, the V gene TRBV7-6. The CDR3 is 13 residues long. From germline, CDR1 is SGHVS and CDR2 FNYEAQ. The CDR3 region is CASSPREGTPLHF.

CDR3 residues: CASRNGVGATQYF. The chain joins TRBV6-5 to TRBJ2-3; TCRdb gives TRBD1 as the D gene, but with no DNA this cannot be confirmed. CDR1 MNHEY and CDR2 SVGAGI come from the germline V gene. The CDR3 spans 13 residues.

This chain joins TRBV20-1 and TRBJ1-2. The CDR3 totals 12 residues. Germline V gene data show CDR1 as DFQATT and CDR2 as SNEGSKA (reference sequence). The CDR3 spells CSARGETHGYTF.